These 17 T cell receptor beta chains originate from one sample sequenced in a study of OX40 agonist ivuxolimab in advanced cancers. TCRdb keeps only in-frame clones here, not all; method: immunoSEQ multiplex PCR. The table records 70,000 or so clones, 85% of them present only once. The material was CD4+ or CD8+ T cells sorted from blood, obtained in a trial of the OX40 agonist ivuxolimab. Every receptor here comes from an adult with an advanced solid tumor such as melanoma, head and neck, liver or kidney cancer.

This chain joins TRBV10-3 and TRBJ2-1; 15 nucleotides match TRBD2. Germline V gives CDR1 ENHRY, CDR2 SYGVKD. CDR3 length equals 16 residues. With V trimmed by 4 bases and J by 6 bases, 4 bases remained unmatched. CDR3 in DNA: TGTGCCATCAGTGCGGGACTAGCGGGAGGCACCAATGAGCAGTTCTTC. It specifies CAISAGLAGGTNEQFF.

J is TRBJ1-2 and V is TRBV5-1, with D possibly TRBD1 on 6 matching bases. Trimming stripped 4 bases from V and 4 bases from J, with 17 bases between. This CDR3 has 15 residues. The germline CDR1 and CDR2 sequences are SGHRS and YFSETQ. CDR3 DNA sequence: TGCGCCAGCAGCCCGTCGCAGGGGAAGGGCTATGGCTACACCTTC. This gives the protein CASSPSQGKGYGYTF.

As concerns this clone: Other nucleotide sequences from this sample produce the same CDR3. This rearrangement joins TRBV19 to TRBJ1-5; 10 bases fit TRBD1. This CDR3 spans 14 amino acids. Trimming at V came to 6 bases and at J to 6 bases, leaving 5 bases not matched to a gene. Germline loops: CDR1 LNHDA, CDR2 SQIVND (reference sequence). CDR3 DNA: TGTGCCAGTAGGCCGGGACAGGGGAGTCAGCCCCAGCATTTT. It specifies CASRPGQGSQPQHF.

There are a few counts of this clone. The rearrangement joins TRBV7-8 to TRBJ2-2; D is unresolved. V was clipped by 0 bases and J by 7 bases, with 6 bases between them. The CDR3 loop spans 13 amino acids. Germline-derived CDR1 and CDR2 are SGHVS and FQNEAQ. The CDR3 sequence is CASSLARHGELFF. The CDR3, as DNA: TGTGCCAGCAGCTTAGCACGGCACGGGGAGCTGTTTTTT.

The chain links TRBV6-5 to TRBJ2-2; D is tentatively TRBD1 or TRBD2 (5 bases each). The CDR3 has 15 residues. The germline V gene encodes CDR1 MNHEY and CDR2 SVGAGI. V dropped 5 bases and J dropped 5 bases, with 15 bases sitting between them. The CDR3 nucleotides are TGTGCCAGCAGTACACGGACACAGCGGACCGGGGAGCTGTTTTTT. Protein product: CASSTRTQRTGELFF.

The genes are TRBV6-1 and TRBJ1-6; D is possibly TRBD1 (6 bases). Trimming stripped 2 bases from V and 7 bases from J, with 24 bases between. CDR3 size: 19 residues. CDR1 is MNHNS and CDR2 is SASEGT in the germline V gene. The CDR3 DNA reads as TGTGCCAGCAGTGAACCCAAACCAGGGGTGCCCTCGGGGAATTCACCCCTCCACTTT. Translation gives CASSEPKPGVPSGNSPLHF.

The chain joins TRBV7-2 to TRBJ1-2; 9 nucleotides line up with TRBD1. The CDR3 is 16 residues long. With V trimmed by 5 bases and J by 4 bases, 11 bases remained unmatched. Looked up from germline, CDR1 is SGHTA and CDR2 is FQGNSA. CDR3 protein: CASSTGRRGQGYGYTF. CDR3 DNA: TGTGCCAGCAGCACCGGACGGAGGGGACAGGGCTATGGCTACACCTTC.

This clone was counted between two and nine times. J is TRBJ1-2 and V is TRBV27; TRBD1 matches at 7 bases. V shed 6 bases and J 5 bases; nucleotides not matched to a gene: 6. The length of the CDR3 is 13 residues. From germline, CDR1 is MNHEY and CDR2 SMNVEV (reference sequence). CDR3 nucleotide sequence: TGTGCCAGCAGCTCAGGGGGAGAGTATGGCTACACCTTC. Protein sequence: CASSSGGEYGYTF.

Concerning this clone: The junction differs from germline at one of its ends, possibly a read error. The J gene is TRBJ2-5, the V gene TRBV5-8; 8 bases align to TRBD1. The germline gives CDR1 SGHTS, CDR2 YDEGEE. This CDR3 spans 16 amino acids. The CDR3 loop is CASSWGDRPDQGTQYF. The CDR3 DNA is TGTGCCAGCAGCTGGGGGGACAGGCCGGATCAAGGGACCCAGTACTTC.

The J gene is TRBJ2-1, the V gene TRBV5-4, with TRBD1 matching 8 bases. CDR3 length: 16 residues. Germline assignment: CDR1 SGHNT and CDR2 YYREEE (reference sequence). Trimming at V came to 0 bases and at J to 4 bases, leaving 6 bases not matched to a gene. In DNA form, the CDR3 reads TGTGCCAGCAGCTTGGATTCGGACAGGGCATACAATGAGCAGTTCTTC. This sequence encodes CASSLDSDRAYNEQFF.

The V gene is TRBV6-5, the J gene TRBJ1-1; possibly TRBD1 for D (5 bases). The V end lost 0 bases, the J end lost 5 bases, and 16 bases lay between the germline ends. CDR1 MNHEY and CDR2 SVGAGI come from the germline V gene. CDR3 length: 16 amino acids. CDR3 loop: CASSYSNLGKGTEAFF. DNA of the CDR3: TGTGCCAGCAGTTACTCGAACCTGGGGAAGGGGACTGAAGCTTTCTTT.

J is TRBJ2-1 and V is TRBV19, with a possible D match to TRBD2 (6 bases). The CDR3 length is 12 residues. Germline V gene data show CDR1 as LNHDA and CDR2 as SQIVND (reference sequence). The V end lost 1 base, the J end lost 15 bases, and 13 bases lay between the germline ends. DNA of the CDR3: TGTGCCAGTAGTATAGGGACGGGGGAAGGGTTCTTC. Translating it yields CASSIGTGEGFF.

The DNA of the CDR3 is TGTGCCAGCAGCGACATAAAGGGAGCGGGGAACTATGGCTACACCTTC. Translation: CASSDIKGAGNYGYTF. This chain connects TRBV6-6 to TRBJ1-2, with no clear D. Germline CDR1 is MNHNY and CDR2 is SVGAGI (reference sequence). V lost 6 bases and J lost 2, with 19 bases in between. The CDR3 is made up of 16 amino acids.

This chain connects TRBV4-1 to TRBJ1-1, with D possibly matching TRBD1 (5 bases). The CDR3 has 16 amino acids. Trimming left V 4 bases short and J 3 bases short, with 18 bases between. Germline lookup yields CDR1 MGHRA and CDR2 YSYEKL. CDR3 sequence (DNA): TGCGCCAGCAGCCGCCTGGACATCCTAATCTACACTGAAGCTTTCTTT. It encodes CASSRLDILIYTEAFF.

The gene calls are TRBV9 and TRBJ2-1; TRBD2 aligns across 9 bases. This CDR3 is 13 amino acids long. CDR1 is SGDLS, CDR2 YYNGEE, per germline. Losses at the gene ends were 6 bases for V and 8 bases for J; bases not matched to a gene: 6. CDR3 protein: CASTLSGGYEQFF. The CDR3 DNA follows: TGTGCCAGCACCCTAAGCGGGGGGTATGAGCAGTTCTTC.

The rearrangement joins TRBV6-5 to TRBJ2-7; D unclear. This CDR3 region has 13 residues. Trimming shortened V by 0 bases and J by 6 bases, and 9 bases separated the two germline ends. Germline V gene lookup returns CDR1 MNHEY and CDR2 SVGAGI. The CDR3 sequence: CASSYSIAGEQYF. The CDR3 DNA follows: TGTGCCAGCAGTTACTCGATCGCCGGCGAGCAGTACTTC.

This sequence joins TRBV28 and TRBJ1-6; D gene ambiguous. V dropped 8 bases and J dropped 11 bases, with 16 bases sitting between them. Per the germline V gene, CDR1 is MDHEN and CDR2 is SYDVKM. The CDR3 sequence is 13 residues long. The CDR3 region has the DNA TGTGCCAGCCGAGTTTACCCCCAGGCACCCCTCCACTTT. Protein product: CASRVYPQAPLHF.